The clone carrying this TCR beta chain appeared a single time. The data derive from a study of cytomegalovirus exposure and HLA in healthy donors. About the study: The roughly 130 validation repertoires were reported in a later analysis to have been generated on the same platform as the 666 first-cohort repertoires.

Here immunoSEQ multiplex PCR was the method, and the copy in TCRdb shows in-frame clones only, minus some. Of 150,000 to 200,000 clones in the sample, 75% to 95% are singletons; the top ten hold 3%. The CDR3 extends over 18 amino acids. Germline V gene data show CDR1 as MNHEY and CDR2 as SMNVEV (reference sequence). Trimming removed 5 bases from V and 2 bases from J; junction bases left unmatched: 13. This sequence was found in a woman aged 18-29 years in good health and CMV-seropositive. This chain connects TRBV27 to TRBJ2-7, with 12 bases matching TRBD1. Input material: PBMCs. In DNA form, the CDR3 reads TGTGCCAGCAGTCTCACCGGGACAGGGGGCTTCCTTACCTACGAGCAGTACTTC. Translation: CASSLTGTGGFLTYEQYF.